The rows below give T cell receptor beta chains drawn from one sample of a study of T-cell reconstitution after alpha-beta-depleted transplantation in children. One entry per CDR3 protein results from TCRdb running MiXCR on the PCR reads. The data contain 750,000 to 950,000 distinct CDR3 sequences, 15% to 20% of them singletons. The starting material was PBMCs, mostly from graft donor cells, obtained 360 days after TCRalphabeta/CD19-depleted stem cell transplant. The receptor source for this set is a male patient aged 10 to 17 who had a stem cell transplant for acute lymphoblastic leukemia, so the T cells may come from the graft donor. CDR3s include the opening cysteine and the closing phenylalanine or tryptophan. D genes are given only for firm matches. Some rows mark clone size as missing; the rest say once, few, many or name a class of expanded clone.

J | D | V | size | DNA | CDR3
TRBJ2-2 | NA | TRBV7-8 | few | TGTGCCAGCAGCTTAGGGTCGTCGGGACGGACTTCAGGGGAGCTGTTTTTT | CASSLGSSGRTSGELFF
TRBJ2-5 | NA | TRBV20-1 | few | TGCAGTGCTAGACCAAGGGGACTGCCGACCCAGTACTTC | CSARPRGLPTQYF
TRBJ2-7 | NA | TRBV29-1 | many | TGCAGCGTTGAGGACAGACAGAGCTCCTACGAGCAGTACTTC | CSVEDRQSSYEQYF
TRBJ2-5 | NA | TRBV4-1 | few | TGCGCCAGCAGGGAGACAGCCCAAGAGACCCAGTACTTC | CASRETAQETQYF
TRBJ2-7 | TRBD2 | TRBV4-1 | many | TGCGCCAGCAGCCGATCGGGACTAATGTCCTACGAGCAGTACTTC | CASSRSGLMSYEQYF
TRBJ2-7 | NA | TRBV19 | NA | TGTGCCAGTAGTACTGAGGACGGGGACTACGAGCAGTACTTC | CASSTEDGDYEQYF
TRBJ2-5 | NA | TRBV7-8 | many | TGTGCCAGCAGCTTAGACAGGGCTCAAGAGACCCAGTACTTC | CASSLDRAQETQYF
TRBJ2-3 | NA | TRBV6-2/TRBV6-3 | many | TGTGCCAGCAGGCGACTCAGCACAGATACGCAGTATTTT | CASRRLSTDTQYF
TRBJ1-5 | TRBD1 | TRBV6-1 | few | TGTGCCAGCAGTGTCAACAGGGGGGGGAATCAGCCCCAGCATTTT | CASSVNRGGNQPQHF
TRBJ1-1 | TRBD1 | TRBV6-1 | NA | TGTGCCAGCAGGGACAGGCCCACTGAAGCTTTCTTT | CASRDRPTEAFF
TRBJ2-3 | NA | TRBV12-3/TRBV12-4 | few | TGTGCCAGCAGTCCGGGACTTCTGAGACGCGGCGGTACGCAGTATTTT | CASSPGLLRRGGTQYF
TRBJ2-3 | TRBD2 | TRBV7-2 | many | TGTGCCAGCAGCTTGCGACTAGCGGGACGAGATACGCAGTATTTT | CASSLRLAGRDTQYF
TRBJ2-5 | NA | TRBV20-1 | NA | TGCAGTGCACAGGAAAGGGAGACCCAGTACTTC | CSAQERETQYF
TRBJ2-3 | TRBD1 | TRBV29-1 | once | TGCAGCGTTCTGGGACAGGGGCGGCGGGATACGCAGTATTTT | CSVLGQGRRDTQYF
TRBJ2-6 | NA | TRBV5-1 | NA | TGCGCCAGCAGCTTCGGACCAGGGGACTCTGGGGCCAACGTCCTGACTTTC | CASSFGPGDSGANVLTF
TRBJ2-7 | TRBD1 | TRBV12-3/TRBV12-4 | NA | TGTGCCAGCAGTTTGCTGTGGACAGGGGGATCCTACGAGCAGTACTTC | CASSLLWTGGSYEQYF
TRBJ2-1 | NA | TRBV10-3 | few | TGTGCCATCAGTGAGAGGCGAGGCTCCTACAATGAGCAGTTCTTC | CAISERRGSYNEQFF
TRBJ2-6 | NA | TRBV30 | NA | TGTGCCTGGAGTAAGTCAAACTCTGGGGCCAACGTCCTGACTTTC | CAWSKSNSGANVLTF
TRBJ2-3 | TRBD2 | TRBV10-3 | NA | TGTGCCATCAGTGAAGGACTAGCGATACAATACGCTAGCACAGATACGCAGTATTTT | CAISEGLAIQYASTDTQYF
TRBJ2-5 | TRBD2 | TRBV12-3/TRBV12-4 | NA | TGTGCCAGCAGCCCGACTAGCGGGACAGAGACCCAGTACTTC | CASSPTSGTETQYF
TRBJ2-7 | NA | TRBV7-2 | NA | TGTGCCAGCAGCTTTTCCCTGGAGGCCTACGAGCAGTACTTC | CASSFSLEAYEQYF
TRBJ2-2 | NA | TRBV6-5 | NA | TGTGCCAGCAGTTACTCGTTAGCAGCCCCATCGAACACCGGGGAGCTGTTTTTT | CASSYSLAAPSNTGELFF
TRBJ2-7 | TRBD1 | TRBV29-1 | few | TGCAGCGTCGTAGGTCGGACAGGGGCCTACGAGCAGTACTTC | CSVVGRTGAYEQYF
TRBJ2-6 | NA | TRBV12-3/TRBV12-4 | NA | TGTGCCAGCAGTCCTTATCGTGCCAACGTCCTGACTTTC | CASSPYRANVLTF
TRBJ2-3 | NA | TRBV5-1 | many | TGCGCCAGCAGCTTGTTGTCAGGAGACACAGATACGCAGTATTTT | CASSLLSGDTDTQYF
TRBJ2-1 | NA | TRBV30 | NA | TGTGCCATCGGGAGCACAGTCTACAATGAGCAGTTCTTC | CAIGSTVYNEQFF
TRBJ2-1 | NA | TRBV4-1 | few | TGCGCCAGCAGCCTCCCAGGGGAAAATGAGCAGTTCTTC | CASSLPGENEQFF
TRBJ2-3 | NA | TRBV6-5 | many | TGTGCCAGCAGTTTAGGTCGAGGCCGCACAGATACGCAGTATTTT | CASSLGRGRTDTQYF
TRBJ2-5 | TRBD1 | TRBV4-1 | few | TGCGCCAGCAGCCGCAGGGGGTTGCGAGAGACCCAGTACTTC | CASSRRGLRETQYF
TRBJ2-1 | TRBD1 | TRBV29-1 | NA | TGCAGCGTTGACCCTTACAGGGGGCAGGAGTACAATGAGCAGTTCTTC | CSVDPYRGQEYNEQFF
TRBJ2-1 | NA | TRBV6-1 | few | TGTGCCAGCAGCAGTACCGGAGGAGGGGCCCACAATGAGCAGTTCTTC | CASSSTGGGAHNEQFF
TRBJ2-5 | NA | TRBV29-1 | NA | TGCAGCGTTGTAAGAGGAGTTGGAGGGGAGACCCAGTACTTC | CSVVRGVGGETQYF
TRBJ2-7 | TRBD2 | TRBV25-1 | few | TGTGCCAGCAGTGAATTGGGGACTAGCGGGGACGAGCAGTACTTC | CASSELGTSGDEQYF
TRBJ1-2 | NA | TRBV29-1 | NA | TGCAGCGTTGAAACCTATTACAGGGCGGATGACTACACCTTC | CSVETYYRADDYTF
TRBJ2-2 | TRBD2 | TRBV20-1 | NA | TGCAGTGCTACCTCCGGGACTAGGAATTGGGGGGAGCTGTTTTTT | CSATSGTRNWGELFF
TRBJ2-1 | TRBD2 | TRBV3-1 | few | TGTGCCAGCAGCCTGAAGAGCGGGGGATACAATGAGCAGTTCTTC | CASSLKSGGYNEQFF
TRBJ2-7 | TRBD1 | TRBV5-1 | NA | TGCGCCAGCAGCGCCGCCGGACAGGTACTCGAGCAGTACTTC | CASSAAGQVLEQYF
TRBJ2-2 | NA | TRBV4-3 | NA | TGCGCCAGCAGCCAAGCCTTCTTCCAGAACACCGGGGAGCTGTTTTTT | CASSQAFFQNTGELFF
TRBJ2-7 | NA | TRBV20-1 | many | TGCAGTGCTAGAAACAACAGGTACGAGCAGTACTTC | CSARNNRYEQYF
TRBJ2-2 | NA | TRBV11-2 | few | TGTGCCAGCACAGGCAGGGCGGGCACCGGGGAGCTGTTTTTT | CASTGRAGTGELFF
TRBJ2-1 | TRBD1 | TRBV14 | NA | TGTGCCAGCAGCCCTGGACAGGGGGCCTCGATTTACAATGAGCAGTTCTTC | CASSPGQGASIYNEQFF
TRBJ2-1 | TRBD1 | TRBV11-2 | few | TGTGCCAGCAGCTCCAGGACAGGCCCTAACTACAATGAGCAGTTCTTC | CASSSRTGPNYNEQFF
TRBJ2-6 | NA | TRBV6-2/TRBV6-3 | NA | TGTGCCAGCAGCCGCGCCGTCCTGATCGGGGGGGCCAACGTCCTGACTTTC | CASSRAVLIGGANVLTF
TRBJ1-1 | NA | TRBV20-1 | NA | TGCAGTGCTAGTTCGGCGGAGAACACTGAAGCTTTCTTT | CSASSAENTEAFF
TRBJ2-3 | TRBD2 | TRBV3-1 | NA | TGTGCCAGCAGCCCCCGGGGTAGCGGGGTCACAGATACGCAGTATTTT | CASSPRGSGVTDTQYF
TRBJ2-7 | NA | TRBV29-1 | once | TGCAGCGTTGAAGACAGGGTCTCCTACGAGCAGTACTTC | CSVEDRVSYEQYF
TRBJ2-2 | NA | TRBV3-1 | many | TGTGCCAGCAGGCCCGAGGAGCGTGAATACACCGGGGAGCTGTTTTTT | CASRPEEREYTGELFF
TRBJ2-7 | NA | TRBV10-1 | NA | TGCGCCAGCAGTGATGCGGGTTACGAGCAGTACTTC | CASSDAGYEQYF
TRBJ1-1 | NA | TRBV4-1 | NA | TGCGCCAGCAGCCCTGGACCCGGGAACACTGAAGCTTTCTTT | CASSPGPGNTEAFF
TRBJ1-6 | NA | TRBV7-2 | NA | TGTGCCAGCAGCTTAGCTCTTCGGTCTAATTCACCCCTCCACTTT | CASSLALRSNSPLHF
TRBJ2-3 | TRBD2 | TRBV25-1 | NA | TGTGCCAGTGGAGGGGACGGAAGACTAGCGGGAGTGCGCCGCACAGATACGCAGTATTTT | CASGGDGRLAGVRRTDTQYF